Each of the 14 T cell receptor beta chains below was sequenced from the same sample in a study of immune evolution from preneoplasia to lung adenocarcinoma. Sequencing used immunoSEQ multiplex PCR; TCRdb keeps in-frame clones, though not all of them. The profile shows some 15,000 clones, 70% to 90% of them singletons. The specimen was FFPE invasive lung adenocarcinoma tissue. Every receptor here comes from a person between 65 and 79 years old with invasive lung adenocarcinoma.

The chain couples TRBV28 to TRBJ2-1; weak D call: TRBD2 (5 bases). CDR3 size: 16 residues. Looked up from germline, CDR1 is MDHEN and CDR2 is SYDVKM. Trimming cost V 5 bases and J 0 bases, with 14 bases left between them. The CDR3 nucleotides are TGTGCCAGCAGTCCCTGGACTTCGAGCTCCTACAATGAGCAGTTCTTC. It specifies CASSPWTSSSYNEQFF.

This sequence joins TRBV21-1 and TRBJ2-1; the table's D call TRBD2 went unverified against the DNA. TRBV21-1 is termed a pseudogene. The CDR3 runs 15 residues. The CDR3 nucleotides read TGTGCAGGGACTAGCGGGAGGGCCTTCTACAATGAGCAGTTCTTC. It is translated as CAGTSGRAFYNEQFF.

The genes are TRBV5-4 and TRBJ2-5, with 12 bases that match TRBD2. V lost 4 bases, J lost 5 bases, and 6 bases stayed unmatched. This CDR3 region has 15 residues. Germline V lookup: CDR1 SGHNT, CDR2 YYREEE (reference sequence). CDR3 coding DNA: TGTGCCAGCAGCCCTAGCGGGGGGGCTTTGGAGACCCAGTACTTC. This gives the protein CASSPSGGALETQYF.

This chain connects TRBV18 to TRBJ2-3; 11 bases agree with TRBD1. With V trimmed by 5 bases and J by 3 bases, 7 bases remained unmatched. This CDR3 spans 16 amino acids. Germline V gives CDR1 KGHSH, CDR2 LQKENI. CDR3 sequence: CASSDFGQGATDTQYF. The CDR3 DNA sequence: TGTGCCAGCTCAGACTTCGGACAGGGGGCAACAGATACGCAGTATTTT.

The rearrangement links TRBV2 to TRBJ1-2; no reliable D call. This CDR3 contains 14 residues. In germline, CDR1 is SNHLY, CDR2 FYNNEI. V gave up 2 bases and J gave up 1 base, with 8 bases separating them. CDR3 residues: CASSERILNYGYTF. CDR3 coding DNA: TGTGCCAGCAGTGAAAGGATTCTTAACTATGGCTACACCTTC. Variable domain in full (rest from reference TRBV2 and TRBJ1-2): EPEVTQTPSHQVTQMGQEVILRCVPISNHLYFYWYRQILGQKVEFLVSFYNNEISEKSEIFDDQFSVERPDGSNFTLKIRSTKLEDSAMYFCASSERILNYGYTFGSGTRLTVV.

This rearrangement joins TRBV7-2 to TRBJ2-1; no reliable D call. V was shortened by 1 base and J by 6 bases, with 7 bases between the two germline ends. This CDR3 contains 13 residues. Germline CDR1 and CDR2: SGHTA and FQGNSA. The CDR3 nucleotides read TGTGCCAGCAGCTTAGGACCCTTCAATGAGCAGTTCTTC. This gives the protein CASSLGPFNEQFF.

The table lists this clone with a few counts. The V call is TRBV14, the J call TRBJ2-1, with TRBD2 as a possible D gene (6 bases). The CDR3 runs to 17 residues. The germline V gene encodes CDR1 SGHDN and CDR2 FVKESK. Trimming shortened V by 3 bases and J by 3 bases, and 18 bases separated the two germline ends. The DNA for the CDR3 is TGTGCCAGCAGCCAGGGGAGGCGGGACCGTTACTACAATGAGCAGTTCTTC. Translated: CASSQGRRDRYYNEQFF.

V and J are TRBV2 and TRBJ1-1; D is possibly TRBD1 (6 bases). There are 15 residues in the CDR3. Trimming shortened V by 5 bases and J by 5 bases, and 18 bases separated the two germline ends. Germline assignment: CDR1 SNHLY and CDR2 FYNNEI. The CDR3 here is CASSTGNAADTEAFF. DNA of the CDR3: TGTGCCAGCAGTACAGGGAATGCGGCGGATACTGAAGCTTTCTTT.

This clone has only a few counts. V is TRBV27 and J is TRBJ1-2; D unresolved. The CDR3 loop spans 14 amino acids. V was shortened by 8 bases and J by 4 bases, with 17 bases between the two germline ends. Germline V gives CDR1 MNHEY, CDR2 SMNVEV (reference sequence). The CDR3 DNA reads TGTGCCAGCCGCGGCATTGGGGTCCGCTATGGCTACACCTTC. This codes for CASRGIGVRYGYTF.

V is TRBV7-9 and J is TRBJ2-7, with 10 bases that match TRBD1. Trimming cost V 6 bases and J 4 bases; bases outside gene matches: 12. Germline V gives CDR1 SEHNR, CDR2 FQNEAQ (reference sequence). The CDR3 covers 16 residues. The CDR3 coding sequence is TGTGCCAGCAGTAAAAGGACCGGGACAGGGGTTTACGAGCAGTACTTC. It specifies CASSKRTGTGVYEQYF.

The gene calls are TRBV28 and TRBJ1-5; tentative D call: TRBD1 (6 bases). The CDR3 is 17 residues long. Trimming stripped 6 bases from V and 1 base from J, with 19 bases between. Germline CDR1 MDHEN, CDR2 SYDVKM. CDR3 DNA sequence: TGTGCCAGCAGCCCCCCTAACAGGGTAAGGAGCAATCAGCCCCAGCATTTT. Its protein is CASSPPNRVRSNQPQHF.

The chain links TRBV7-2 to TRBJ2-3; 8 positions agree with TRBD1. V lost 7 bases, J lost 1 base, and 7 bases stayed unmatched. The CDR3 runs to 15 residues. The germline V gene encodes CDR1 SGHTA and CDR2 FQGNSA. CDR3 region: CASTVQGAGTDTQYF. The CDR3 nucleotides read TGTGCCAGCACCGTCCAGGGGGCAGGCACAGATACGCAGTATTTT.

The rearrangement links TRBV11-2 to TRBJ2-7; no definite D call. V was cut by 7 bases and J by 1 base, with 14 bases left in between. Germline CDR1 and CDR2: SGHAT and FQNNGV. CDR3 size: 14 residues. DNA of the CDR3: TGTGCCAGCAACACCTACGCAGCTTCCTACGAGCAGTACTTC. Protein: CASNTYAASYEQYF. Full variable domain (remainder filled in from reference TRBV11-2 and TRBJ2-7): EAGVAQSPRYKIIEKRQSVAFWCNPISGHATLYWYQQILGQGPKLLIQFQNNGVVDDSQLPKDRFSAERLKGVDSTLKIQPAKLEDSAVYLCASNTYAASYEQYFGPGTRLTVT.

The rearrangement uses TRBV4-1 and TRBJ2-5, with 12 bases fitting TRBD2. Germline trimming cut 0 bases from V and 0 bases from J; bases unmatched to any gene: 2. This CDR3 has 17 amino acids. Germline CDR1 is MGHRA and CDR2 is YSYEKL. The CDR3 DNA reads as TGCGCCAGCAGCCAAGATCCTAGCGGGGGGGACCAAGAGACCCAGTACTTC. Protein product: CASSQDPSGGDQETQYF.